This passage covers 15 T cell receptor beta chains from one sample sequenced in a study of cytomegalovirus exposure and HLA in healthy donors. The PCR was carried out with 60 Vbeta primers and 13 Jbeta primers. Some clones are missing from TCRdb's copy, which holds only in-frame ones; the method was immunoSEQ multiplex PCR. This repertoire shows about 97,000 clones, approximately 82% found once; its top ten account for 2.5% to 3%. Sequenced input: PBMCs. The receptor set was obtained from a man aged 35 to 55 in good health and CMV-seronegative.

V is TRBV7-6 and J is TRBJ2-5; D is undetermined. V lost 2 bases to trimming and J lost 4 bases, with 5 bases between them. Germline CDR1 and CDR2: SGHVS and FNYEAQ. This CDR3 comprises 12 residues. CDR3 residues: CASSLIRETQYF. The DNA of the CDR3 is TGTGCCAGCAGCTTAATCCGAGAGACCCAGTACTTC.

The chain has TRBV7-3 and TRBJ2-3, with 11 bases lining up with TRBD2. V trimming: 2 bases; J trimming: 6 bases; junction bases outside the gene matches: 4. The CDR3 consists of 15 residues. Germline CDR1 reads SGHTA; CDR2 reads FQGTGA. The chain's CDR3 is CASSLLAGGVDTQYF. CDR3 bases: TGTGCCAGCAGCTTATTAGCGGGGGGGGTGGATACGCAGTATTTT.

This chain links TRBV5-6 with TRBJ1-1; D possibly corresponds to TRBD1 (6 bases). CDR1 is SGHDT, CDR2 YYEEEE, per germline. The CDR3 spans 15 residues. Trimming removed 3 bases at V and 10 bases at J, with 22 bases between. The CDR3 sequence is CASSWRTEMAGGAFF. The CDR3 DNA follows: TGTGCCAGCAGCTGGAGGACAGAGATGGCCGGTGGAGCTTTCTTT.

J is TRBJ1-4 and V is TRBV5-4, with 11 bases lining up with TRBD1. The V gene end was trimmed by 0 bases and the J gene end by 8 bases; junction bases not matched to a gene: 9. Germline V gene lookup returns CDR1 SGHNT and CDR2 YYREEE (reference sequence). This CDR3 has 17 amino acids. CDR3 coding DNA: TGTGCCAGCAGCTTGGGGGGACAGGGGGTTCTCGGGGAAAAACTGTTTTTT. It encodes CASSLGGQGVLGEKLFF.

V and J are TRBV4-1 and TRBJ1-5, with 9 bases matching TRBD1. Germline V gene lookup returns CDR1 MGHRA and CDR2 YSYEKL. The CDR3 totals 17 residues. V was clipped by 7 bases and J by 8 bases; unmatched bases: 18. The CDR3 here is CASKRGWTGDLGKPQHF. The CDR3 nucleotides read TGCGCCAGCAAACGAGGATGGACAGGGGACCTCGGAAAGCCCCAGCATTTT.

The chain recombines TRBV29-1 with TRBJ1-4, with D unresolved. V was trimmed by 7 bases and J by 8 bases, leaving 17 bases between them. The CDR3 length is 13 residues. From germline, CDR1 is SQVTM and CDR2 ANQGSEA. CDR3 region: CSATVNRREKLFF. The CDR3 nucleotides read TGCAGCGCCACAGTGAACCGAAGGGAAAAACTGTTTTTT. Full variable domain (outside the CDR3, taken from reference TRBV29-1 and TRBJ1-4): SAVISQKPSRDICQRGTSLTIQCQVDSQVTMMFWYRQQPGQSLTLIATANQGSEATYESGFVIDKFPISRPNLTFSTLTVSNMSPEDSSIYLCSATVNRREKLFFGSGTQLSVL.

This clone was observed a single time. J is TRBJ1-1 and V is TRBV25-1, with D tentatively TRBD1 (6 bases). V dropped 8 bases and J dropped 1 base, with 14 bases sitting between them. CDR1 MGHDK and CDR2 SYGVNS come from the germline V gene. The CDR3 length is 14 residues. The CDR3, as DNA: TGTGCCAGCGCCCATAAGACAGGGAACACTGAAGCTTTCTTT. Translating gives CASAHKTGNTEAFF.

The V call is TRBV9, the J call TRBJ2-7, with 11 bases aligning to TRBD1. V shed 0 bases and J 3 bases; nucleotides not matched to a gene: 2. The germline gives CDR1 SGDLS, CDR2 YYNGEE. The CDR3 runs to 15 residues. CDR3 loop: CASSVGGTGGYEQYF. In DNA, the CDR3 is TGTGCCAGCAGCGTAGGGGGGACAGGGGGCTACGAGCAGTACTTC. The full variable domain, rest sourced from reference TRBV9 and TRBJ2-7, is DSGVTQTPKHLITATGQRVTLRCSPRSGDLSVYWYQQSLDQGLQFLIQYYNGEERAKGNILERFSAQQFPDLHSELNLSSLELGDSALYFCASSVGGTGGYEQYFGPGTRLTVT.

The V and J genes are TRBV11-3 and TRBJ2-7, with 8 bases fitting TRBD1. The germline V gene has CDR1 SGHNT and CDR2 YENEEA. The CDR3 covers 14 residues. Unmatched junction bases numbered 6, after V lost 6 bases and J lost 2 bases. This chain's CDR3 is CASSYGQGTYEQYF. In DNA form, the CDR3 reads TGTGCCAGCAGTTACGGACAGGGCACCTACGAGCAGTACTTC.

The chain joins TRBV5-5 to TRBJ2-5, with TRBD1 identical over 8 bases. Unmatched junction bases numbered 7, after V lost 4 bases and J lost 5 bases. Germline V lookup: CDR1 SGHKS, CDR2 YYEKEE (reference sequence). The CDR3 sequence is 14 residues long. Here the CDR3 DNA reads TGTGCCAGCAGCGTCCGACAGGGGTATGAGACCCAGTACTTC. The encoded protein is CASSVRQGYETQYF.

The rearrangement joins TRBV27 to TRBJ1-1; no definite D call. Between the trimmed V and J ends, which lost 4 bases and 8 bases, there was a span of 14 bases. Germline-derived CDR1 and CDR2 are MNHEY and SMNVEV (reference sequence). The CDR3 runs to 13 residues. The CDR3 loop reads CASSSRRGWEAFF. The DNA of the CDR3 is TGTGCCAGCAGTTCCCGACGGGGATGGGAAGCTTTCTTT.

For this clone: One end of the junction fails to match germline, which may point to a read error. The V and J genes are TRBV7-9 and TRBJ2-3; 11 bases agree with TRBD2. The germline CDR1 and CDR2 sequences are SEHNR and FQNEAQ (reference sequence). The CDR3 length is 13 residues. The CDR3 DNA reads TGTGCCAGCAGCATAGCGGGGGGGGATACGCAGTATTTT. Translated, it gives CASSIAGGDTQYF.

This chain uses TRBV9 with TRBJ1-1; D ambiguous. Per the germline V gene, CDR1 is SGDLS and CDR2 is YYNGEE. Trimming removed 3 bases at V and 3 bases at J, with 18 bases between. This CDR3 has 16 amino acids. The CDR3 bases are TGTGCCAGCAGCGGTCGGCTTGGGGAGGTGGACACTGAAGCTTTCTTT. Translated, it gives CASSGRLGEVDTEAFF.

This clone was observed a few times. The genes are TRBV18 and TRBJ1-2, with D possibly TRBD1 on 6 matching bases. Trimming pared 2 bases from V and 2 bases from J, leaving 21 bases between. CDR3 length: 18 amino acids. CDR1 is KGHSH and CDR2 is LQKENI in the germline V gene. CDR3 in DNA: TGTGCCAGCTCACCAGTTGCCTCAACAGGGAACAACAACTATGGCTACACCTTC. This sequence encodes CASSPVASTGNNNYGYTF.

The CDR3 nucleotides are TGTGCAAGTCGCTTAGGGCTAGCGATCTCAGATACGCAGTATTTT. Translation gives CASRLGLAISDTQYF. The rearrangement joins TRBV12-2 to TRBJ2-3; the D segment call TRBD2 is taken from the table without a DNA check. TRBV12-2 is recorded as a pseudogene. The CDR3 spans 15 residues.